This T cell receptor (beta chain) was retrieved from a study of PD-1 blockade in classical Hodgkin lymphoma. At the level of the study: Patients got intravenous nivolumab 3 mg/kg every 2 weeks.

Patients all relapsed after autologous stem cell transplantation, and there was variation in brentuximab vedotin exposure. Here immunoSEQ multiplex PCR was the method, and the copy in TCRdb shows in-frame clones only, minus some. The sample yields 11,000 or so clones, about 88% seen once. The count of this clone is one. The sequencing used peripheral blood mononuclear cells (PBMCs), collected at baseline. The TCR was taken from a human donor with classical Hodgkin lymphoma.

The CDR3 nucleotides are TGTGCCAGTAGCCCCGGGACAACGAACACCGGGGAGCTGTTTTTT. Protein: CASSPGTTNTGELFF. The rearrangement uses TRBV19 and TRBJ2-2; tentative D call: TRBD1 (6 bases). Germline V gene data show CDR1 as LNHDA and CDR2 as SQIVND (reference sequence). With 6 bases removed from V and 0 bases from J, the gap between germline ends came to 11 bases. CDR3 size: 15 residues.